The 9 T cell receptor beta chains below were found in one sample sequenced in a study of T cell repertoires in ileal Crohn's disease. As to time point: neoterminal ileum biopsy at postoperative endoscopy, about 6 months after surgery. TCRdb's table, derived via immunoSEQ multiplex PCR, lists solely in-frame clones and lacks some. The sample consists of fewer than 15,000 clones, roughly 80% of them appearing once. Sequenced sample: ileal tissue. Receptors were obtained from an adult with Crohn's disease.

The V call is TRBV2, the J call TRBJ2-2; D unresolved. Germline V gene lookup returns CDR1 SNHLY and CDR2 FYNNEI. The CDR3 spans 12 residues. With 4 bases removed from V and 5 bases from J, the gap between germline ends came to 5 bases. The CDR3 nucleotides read TGTGCCAGCAGTGCTGAGACCGGGGAGCTGTTTTTT. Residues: CASSAETGELFF.

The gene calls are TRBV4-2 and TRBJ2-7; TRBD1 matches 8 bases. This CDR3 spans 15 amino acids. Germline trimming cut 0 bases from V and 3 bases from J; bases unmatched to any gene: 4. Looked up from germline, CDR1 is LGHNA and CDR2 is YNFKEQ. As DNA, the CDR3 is TGTGCCAGCAGCCAAGATACGGGACAGGTCTACGAGCAGTACTTC. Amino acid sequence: CASSQDTGQVYEQYF.

CDR3 coding DNA: TGTGCCAGCACGGGGAACGAGCAGTACTTC. This sequence encodes CASTGNEQYF. V is TRBV2 and J is TRBJ2-7; the D gene is possibly TRBD2 (5 bases). CDR3 length equals 10 residues. Germline V gene lookup returns CDR1 SNHLY and CDR2 FYNNEI. The V end was cut by 7 bases, the J end by 5 bases, with 6 bases between.

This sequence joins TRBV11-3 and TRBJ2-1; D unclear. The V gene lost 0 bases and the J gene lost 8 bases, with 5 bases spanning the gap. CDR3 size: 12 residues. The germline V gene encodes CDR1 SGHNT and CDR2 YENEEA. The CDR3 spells CASSLDPYEQFF. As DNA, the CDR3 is TGTGCCAGCAGCTTAGATCCCTATGAGCAGTTCTTC.

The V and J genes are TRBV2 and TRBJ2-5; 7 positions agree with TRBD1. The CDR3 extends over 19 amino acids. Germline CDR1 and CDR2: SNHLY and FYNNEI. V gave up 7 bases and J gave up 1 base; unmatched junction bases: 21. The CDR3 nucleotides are TGTGCCAGCAAAGAGGCAGGGGGAATTACTTCTCTTACCCAAGAGACCCAGTACTTC. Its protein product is CASKEAGGITSLTQETQYF. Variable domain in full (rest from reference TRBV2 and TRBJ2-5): EPEVTQTPSHQVTQMGQEVILRCVPISNHLYFYWYRQILGQKVEFLVSFYNNEISEKSEIFDDQFSVERPDGSNFTLKIRSTKLEDSAMYFCASKEAGGITSLTQETQYFGPGTRLLVL.

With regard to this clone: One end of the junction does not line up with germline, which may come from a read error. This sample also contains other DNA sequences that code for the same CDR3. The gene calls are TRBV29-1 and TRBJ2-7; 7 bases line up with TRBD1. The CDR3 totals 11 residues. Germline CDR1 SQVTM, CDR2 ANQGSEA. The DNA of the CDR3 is TGTAGCGTTCTCAGGGGGTACGAGCAGTACTTC. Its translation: CSVLRGYEQYF.

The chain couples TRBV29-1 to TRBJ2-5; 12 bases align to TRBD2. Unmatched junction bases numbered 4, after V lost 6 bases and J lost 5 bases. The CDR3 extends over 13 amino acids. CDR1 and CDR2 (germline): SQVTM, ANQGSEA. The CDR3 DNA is TGCAGCGTGATGACTAGCGGGGGTGAGACCCAGTACTTC. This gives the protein CSVMTSGGETQYF. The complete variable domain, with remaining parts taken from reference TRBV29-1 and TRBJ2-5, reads SAVISQKPSRDICQRGTSLTIQCQVDSQVTMMFWYRQQPGQSLTLIATANQGSEATYESGFVIDKFPISRPNLTFSTLTVSNMSPEDSSIYLCSVMTSGGETQYFGPGTRLLVL.

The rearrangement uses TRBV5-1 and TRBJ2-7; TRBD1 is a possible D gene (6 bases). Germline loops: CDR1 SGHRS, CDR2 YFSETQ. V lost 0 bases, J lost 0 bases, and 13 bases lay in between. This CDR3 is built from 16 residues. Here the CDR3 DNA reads TGCGCCAGCAGCTTGGGAGGGGGTATGATCTCCTACGAGCAGTACTTC. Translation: CASSLGGGMISYEQYF.

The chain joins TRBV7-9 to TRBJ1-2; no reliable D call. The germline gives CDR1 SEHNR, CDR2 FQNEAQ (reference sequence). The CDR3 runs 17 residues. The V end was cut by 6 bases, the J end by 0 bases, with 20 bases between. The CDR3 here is CASSLSTAAAANYGYTF. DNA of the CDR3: TGTGCCAGCAGTCTTTCCACCGCGGCTGCGGCTAACTATGGCTACACCTTC. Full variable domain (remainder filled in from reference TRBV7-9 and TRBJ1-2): DTGVSQNPRHKITKRGQNVTFRCDPISEHNRLYWYRQTLGQGPEFLTYFQNEAQLEKSRLLSDRFSAERPKGSFSTLEIQRTEQGDSAMYLCASSLSTAAAANYGYTFGSGTRLTVV.